These 24 T cell receptor beta chains originate from one sample sequenced in a study of regulatory T cells in long-lasting Graves disease. Regarding time point: newly diagnosed GD, antithyroid drugs for less than 3 months. PBMCs were the source of the RNA used for TCR sequencing. CDR3-region Arm-PCR and iRepertoire HTBI primers produced the TCR beta libraries. One entry per CDR3 protein results from TCRdb running MiXCR on the multiplex PCR reads. This sample has about 540,000 distinct CDR3 sequences; roughly 14% occur once, and the top ten carry under 10%. This same sample was also taken into another study, of T cells in Graves' hyperthyroidism and ophthalmopathy.

Sample: peripheral blood mononuclear cells (PBMCs), taken at new diagnosis, from a patient treated with antithyroid drugs. Receptor source: a young man with Graves disease.

This clonotype appeared a few times. The chain has TRBV4-1 and TRBJ2-7, with D perhaps matching TRBD1 (6 bases). The V gene lost 2 bases and the J gene lost 3 bases, with 17 bases spanning the gap. The CDR3 sequence is 16 residues long. CDR1 MGHRA and CDR2 YSYEKL come from the germline V gene. The CDR3 sequence is CASSQPTRDTNYEQYF. The CDR3 DNA reads as TGCGCCAGCAGCCAACCTACCCGGGACACCAACTACGAGCAGTACTTC.

The rearrangement joins TRBV3-1 to TRBJ2-7; 12 nucleotides match TRBD1. The CDR3 is 15 amino acids. Germline CDR1 and CDR2: LGHDT and YNNKEL (reference sequence). J lost 2 bases, V lost 4 bases, and 3 bases had no gene match. The CDR3 DNA sequence: TGTGCCAGCAGCCCCGGGACAGGGGGCCCCTACGAGCAGTACTTC. Protein product: CASSPGTGGPYEQYF.

This clonotype occurred many times. The chain's CDR3 is CASSPGPRRELFF. The CDR3 bases are TGTGCCAGCTCGCCGGGCCCCCGCCGGGAGCTGTTTTTT. This chain links TRBV3-1 with TRBJ2-2; no firm D call. Deletions cut 8 bases from V and 9 bases from J, with 16 bases between. The germline gives CDR1 LGHDT, CDR2 YNNKEL (reference sequence). This CDR3 has 13 residues. Looking up the rest from reference TRBV3-1 and TRBJ2-2 gives the full variable domain: DTAVSQTPKYLVTQMGNDKSIKCEQNLGHDTMYWYKQDSKKFLKIMFSYNNKELIINETVPNRFSPKSPDKAHLNLHINSLELGDSAVYFCASSPGPRRELFFGEGSRLTVL.

This clonotype has a count of ten or more. The J gene is TRBJ2-2, the V gene TRBV7-9; 7 positions match TRBD2. The CDR3 length is 17 residues. The V and J ends lost 5 bases and 1 base, in that order; junction bases with no gene match: 10. Germline lookup yields CDR1 SEHNR and CDR2 FQNEAQ (reference sequence). Written as DNA, the CDR3 is TGTGCCAGCAGCCCTCCCTTGCGGGAGAGGAACACCGGGGAGCTGTTTTTT. Protein sequence: CASSPPLRERNTGELFF.

This clonotype was detected many times. The chain carries TRBV6-1 and TRBJ2-5; a possible D gene is TRBD1 (6 bases). Between the trimmed V and J ends, which lost 7 bases and 3 bases, there was a span of 12 bases. This CDR3 has 13 residues. The germline CDR1 and CDR2 sequences are MNHNS and SASEGT. CDR3 in DNA: TGTGCCAGCATCCGACAGGTGAAAGAGACCCAGTACTTC. It yields the protein CASIRQVKETQYF.

CDR3 in DNA: TGCAGTGCTCCTGGGGGGGGGGACGCCGGGGAGCTGTTTTTT. This gives the protein CSAPGGGDAGELFF. J is TRBJ2-2 and V is TRBV20-1; 7 bases fit TRBD2. The CDR3 runs to 14 residues. The germline gives CDR1 DFQATT, CDR2 SNEGSKA (reference sequence). The V and J ends lost 5 bases and 6 bases, in that order; junction bases with no gene match: 9.

This clonotype has only a few counts. The rearrangement links TRBV4-2 to TRBJ2-7; D assignment may be TRBD1 or TRBD2 (6 bases each). V was cut by 1 base and J by 7 bases, with 20 bases left in between. The germline V gene has CDR1 LGHNA and CDR2 YNFKEQ. There are 16 residues in the CDR3. The CDR3 DNA follows: TGTGCCAGCAGCCAAGTTTCGGGGGCAGGCGGAGGGGAGCAGTACTTC. Protein sequence: CASSQVSGAGGGEQYF.

This clonotype was observed at least ten times. This chain joins TRBV2 and TRBJ2-1; TRBD2 matches 9 bases. From germline, CDR1 is SNHLY and CDR2 FYNNEI. The CDR3 is 14 amino acids. The V segment lost 8 bases and the J segment 6 bases; nucleotides outside the gene matches: 8. As DNA, the CDR3 is TGTGCCAGCCGTAGCGGGAGTTTAAGCAATGAGCAGTTCTTC. This encodes CASRSGSLSNEQFF.

The chain couples TRBV6-1 to TRBJ1-2; the D gene is possibly TRBD1 (5 bases). Germline V gene lookup returns CDR1 MNHNS and CDR2 SASEGT. V shed 2 bases and J shed 3 bases, with 7 bases lying between them. CDR3 length: 13 residues. CDR3 region: CASSERQYYGYTF. The CDR3 DNA reads as TGTGCCAGCAGTGAACGACAGTACTATGGCTACACCTTC.

This chain links TRBV20-1 with TRBJ2-2; tentatively, D is TRBD1 (6 bases). Germline values: CDR1 DFQATT, CDR2 SNEGSKA (reference sequence). The V end was cut by 5 bases, the J end by 7 bases, with 14 bases between. The CDR3 is 13 residues long. The CDR3 DNA is TGCAGTGCTCCAGGGGAGAACGGCGGGGAGCTGTTTTTT. Protein sequence: CSAPGENGGELFF.

V and J are TRBV14 and TRBJ2-1, with D unclear. The CDR3 totals 13 residues. Germline values: CDR1 SGHDN, CDR2 FVKESK. Between the trimmed V and J ends, which lost 1 base and 10 bases, there was a span of 11 bases. The CDR3 region is CASSQVWNGEQFF. CDR3 coding DNA: TGTGCCAGCAGCCAAGTTTGGAACGGAGAGCAGTTCTTC.

The V and J genes are TRBV29-1 and TRBJ1-1; D not certain. Germline CDR1 SQVTM, CDR2 ANQGSEA. V lost 4 bases and J 6 bases, leaving 12 bases between the germline ends. There are 12 residues in the CDR3. The CDR3 DNA reads TGCAGCGTTGTCCTTTCGGAGGCTGAAGCTTTCTTT. Translation gives CSVVLSEAEAFF.

This clonotype was seen at least ten times. V gene TRBV18 combines with J gene TRBJ1-5; possibly TRBD1 for D (6 bases). CDR3 length: 13 residues. V lost 3 bases, J lost 7 bases, and 10 bases lay in between. In germline, CDR1 is KGHSH, CDR2 LQKENI. CDR3 in amino acids: CASSPGQRQPQHF. In DNA, the CDR3 is TGTGCCAGCTCACCGGGACAAAGGCAGCCCCAGCATTTT. Complete variable domain (other parts from reference TRBV18 and TRBJ1-5): NAGVMQNPRHLVRRRGQEARLRCSPMKGHSHVYWYRQLPEEGLKFMVYLQKENIIDESGMPKERFSAEFPKEGPSILRIQQVVRGDSAAYFCASSPGQRQPQHFGDGTRLSIL.

This clonotype was seen ten or more times. V usage is TRBV6-1 and J usage is TRBJ2-1; D possibly corresponds to TRBD2 (5 bases). Germline V CDR1 and CDR2: MNHNS, SASEGT. Trimming took 7 bases from V and 7 from J, leaving 17 bases between them. CDR3 length equals 14 residues. CDR3 protein: CASKEVAIENEQFF. In DNA, the CDR3 is TGTGCCAGCAAGGAGGTAGCAATAGAAAATGAGCAGTTCTTC.

The table lists this clonotype with a few counts. The gene calls are TRBV14 and TRBJ1-1, with 8 bases aligning to TRBD1. This CDR3 comprises 17 residues. J gave up 4 bases and V 3 bases, and 13 bases lay outside the gene matches. Germline CDR1 SGHDN, CDR2 FVKESK. The CDR3 bases are TGTGCCAGCAGCCAGCTCAACAGACAGGGGATTGGCACTGAAGCTTTCTTT. Protein sequence: CASSQLNRQGIGTEAFF.

This clonotype appeared a few times. The chain couples TRBV18 to TRBJ2-3; 7 bases line up with TRBD1. The germline gives CDR1 KGHSH, CDR2 LQKENI. The CDR3 length is 17 residues. Trimming at V came to 3 bases and at J to 2 bases, leaving 11 bases not matched to a gene. This CDR3 is CASSPTPGTAPTDTQYF. The CDR3 nucleotides are TGTGCCAGCTCACCTACACCCGGGACAGCGCCCACAGATACGCAGTATTTT.

This clonotype was seen repeatedly, ten times or more. The gene calls are TRBV20-1 and TRBJ1-4; a weak D match, TRBD1 (5 bases). Per germline, CDR1 DFQATT and CDR2 SNEGSKA (reference sequence). Deletions cut 1 base from V and 8 bases from J, with 14 bases between. The CDR3 is made up of 14 amino acids. In DNA form, the CDR3 reads TGCAGTGCTAGAGCAACCGGGGGATGGGAAAAACTGTTTTTT. Encoded protein: CSARATGGWEKLFF.

In its sample, this clonotype was seen many times. The chain employs TRBV27 and TRBJ2-1, with 10 bases lining up with TRBD2. This CDR3 contains 17 residues. Per the germline V gene, CDR1 is MNHEY and CDR2 is SMNVEV (reference sequence). J was trimmed by 0 bases and V by 3 bases; bases with no gene match: 5. CDR3 region: CASSFLAGVNSYNEQFF. CDR3 in DNA: TGTGCCAGCAGTTTTCTAGCGGGAGTAAACTCCTACAATGAGCAGTTCTTC.

This clonotype was detected only a few times. Germline is not matched at one junction end, which may reflect a read error. The chain carries TRBV29-1 and TRBJ2-1; tentative D call: TRBD1 (6 bases). The germline V gene encodes CDR1 SQVTM and CDR2 ANQGSEA. The CDR3 totals 14 residues. The CDR3 bases are TGCAGCGTTGTGGGCCAGGGGTTCTACAATGAGCTGTTCTTC. It is translated as CSVVGQGFYNELFF.

Ten or more counts support this clonotype. The chain links TRBV11-2 to TRBJ2-2, with a tentative D call TRBD2 (7 bases). Germline lookup yields CDR1 SGHAT and CDR2 FQNNGV. The CDR3 has 17 amino acids. V was cut by 5 bases and J by 6 bases, with 22 bases left in between. The CDR3 nucleotides read TGTGCCAGCAGCCCTCCCTTTAGGGGGAGGGCCGCCGGGGAGCTGTTTTTT. Its translation is CASSPPFRGRAAGELFF.

The genes are TRBV24-1 and TRBJ2-7; D possibly matches TRBD1 or TRBD2 (5 bases each). Trimming removed 4 bases from V and 2 bases from J, with 14 bases in between. Germline loops: CDR1 KGHDR, CDR2 SFDVKD. This CDR3 contains 15 residues. The CDR3 here is CATSDRDLPTYEQYF. CDR3 DNA: TGTGCCACCAGTGACAGGGACCTACCTACCTACGAGCAGTACTTC.

The gene calls are TRBV9 and TRBJ2-1; D may be TRBD1 or TRBD2 (5 bases each). The CDR3 contains 15 residues. Germline loops: CDR1 SGDLS, CDR2 YYNGEE. The V gene lost 3 bases and the J gene lost 8 bases, with 18 bases spanning the gap. The DNA of the CDR3 is TGTGCCAGCAGCGCCTGGGATACCCGGGGCCATGAGCAGTTCTTC. This sequence encodes CASSAWDTRGHEQFF.

This clonotype was recorded a few times. The genes are TRBV27 and TRBJ2-3; 12 bases match TRBD2. The CDR3 runs 16 residues. V was clipped by 5 bases and J by 4 bases; unmatched bases: 7. Germline CDR1 reads MNHEY; CDR2 reads SMNVEV (reference sequence). Written as DNA, the CDR3 is TGTGCCAGCAGTCCCCTAGCGGGAGGGTGGTCAGATACGCAGTATTTT. Translating it yields CASSPLAGGWSDTQYF.

This chain connects TRBV4-1 to TRBJ2-7; D is perhaps TRBD1 or TRBD2 (6 bases each). Looked up from germline, CDR1 is MGHRA and CDR2 is YSYEKL. This CDR3 has 14 residues. With 3 bases removed from V and 5 bases from J, the gap between germline ends came to 14 bases. In DNA form, the CDR3 reads TGCGCCAGCAGCCAGCAGGGGAGGACAGACGAGCAGTACTTC. Its protein is CASSQQGRTDEQYF.